These 16 T cell receptor beta chains came from one sample sequenced in a study of blood T cells in healthy people across ages. Primers used in a second PCR of roughly 6 to 12 cycles were a sample-barcoded 5' primer and a J-beta primer mix. Each CDR3 protein is one row after TCRdb ran MiXCR on the 5' RACE reads. Seen here are roughly 1,800,000 distinct CDR3 sequences, around half observed once, and the top ten hold less than 2.5%. What was sequenced was blood. The origin of the receptors is a woman in her thirties or forties in good health.

The J gene is TRBJ2-3, the V gene TRBV12-3 or TRBV12-4; D is undetermined. The CDR3 contains 13 residues. Trimming pared 2 bases from V and 8 bases from J, leaving 11 bases between. This CDR3 reads CASSLLGRATQYF. In nucleotides, the CDR3 is TGTGCCAGCAGTTTACTAGGTCGGGCTACGCAGTATTTT.

V and J are TRBV6-5 and TRBJ2-3, with D perhaps TRBD1 (5 bases). V was trimmed by 5 bases and J by 4 bases, leaving 16 bases between them. The CDR3 has 15 amino acids. Germline-derived CDR1 and CDR2 are MNHEY and SVGAGI. DNA for the CDR3: TGTGCCAGCAGTCGATACCTCGTGGGGCCAGATACGCAGTATTTT. It yields the protein CASSRYLVGPDTQYF.

The chain combines TRBV19 with TRBJ2-4; TRBD1 is a possible D gene (6 bases). TRBJ2-7 explains the end of the DNA better; the J call may be wrong. The CDR3 is 13 residues long. CDR1 is LNHDA, CDR2 SQIVND, per germline (reference sequence). This CDR3 is CASSIVTGYEQYF. The CDR3, as DNA: TGTGCCAGTAGTATAGTGACAGGCTACGAGCAGTACTTC.

This chain connects TRBV4-2 to TRBJ2-1, with TRBD1 matching over 7 bases. CDR1 and CDR2 (germline): LGHNA, YNFKEQ. The CDR3 sequence is 12 residues long. V trimming: 4 bases; J trimming: 10 bases; junction bases outside the gene matches: 4. CDR3 sequence (DNA): TGTGCCAGCAGCCCGGTGACAGGGGAGCAGTTCTTC. Encoded protein: CASSPVTGEQFF.

This chain uses TRBV5-1 with TRBJ2-7, with 7 bases lining up with TRBD2. CDR1 is SGHRS and CDR2 is YFSETQ in the germline V gene. Trimming took 3 bases from V and 2 from J; bases not matched to a gene: 5. The CDR3 has 14 residues. CDR3 in DNA: TGCGCCAGCAGCTATGCGGGGGTCACCTACGAGCAGTACTTC. Translating it yields CASSYAGVTYEQYF.

Only a few counts were recorded for this clonotype. This sequence joins TRBV29-1 and TRBJ1-2; D not resolved. V lost 0 bases and J 6 bases, leaving 11 bases between the germline ends. CDR1 is SQVTM, CDR2 ANQGSEA, per germline. CDR3 size: 13 residues. The CDR3: CSVEEADADGYTF. In DNA form, the CDR3 reads TGCAGCGTTGAAGAGGCGGACGCTGATGGCTACACCTTC.

The chain employs TRBV27 and TRBJ2-1; D is ambiguous. Germline CDR1 reads MNHEY; CDR2 reads SMNVEV (reference sequence). There are 14 residues in the CDR3. Trimming removed 5 bases at V and 5 bases at J, with 13 bases between. The DNA for the CDR3 is TGTGCCAGCAGTAGGGCAGCCTCTGACAATGAGCAGTTCTTC. Amino acids: CASSRAASDNEQFF.

DNA for the CDR3: TGTGCCAGCAGCCAAGAGGGGCAGGGGGGGACTAGCGGAGAGACCCAGTACTTC. Residues: CASSQEGQGGTSGETQYF. This chain joins TRBV3-1 and TRBJ2-5, with 11 bases identical to TRBD2. Trimming at V came to 0 bases and at J to 4 bases, leaving 10 bases not matched to a gene. CDR1 is LGHDT, CDR2 YNNKEL, per germline (reference sequence). The CDR3 sequence is 18 residues long.

Here the CDR3 DNA reads TGTGCCAGCAGCCCCCCTAGCGGGGGTAACAATGAGCAGTTCTTC. Translating it yields CASSPPSGGNNEQFF. The chain couples TRBV18 to TRBJ2-1, with 10 bases that match TRBD2. This CDR3 is 15 amino acids long. J was trimmed by 5 bases and V by 8 bases; bases with no gene match: 9. Germline loops: CDR1 KGHSH, CDR2 LQKENI. The variable domain in full, with the rest retrieved from reference TRBV18 and TRBJ2-1, is NAGVMQNPRHLVRRRGQEARLRCSPMKGHSHVYWYRQLPEEGLKFMVYLQKENIIDESGMPKERFSAEFPKEGPSILRIQQVVRGDSAAYFCASSPPSGGNNEQFFGPGTRLTVL.

This clonotype was picked up a small number of times. As DNA, the CDR3 is TGTGCCATCAGTGAGGGGCGGGACTACTATGGCTACACCTTC. Protein: CAISEGRDYYGYTF. The chain has TRBV10-3 and TRBJ1-2, with D possibly being TRBD1 (5 bases). V was pared by 2 bases and J by 3 bases, with 10 bases between. The CDR3 length is 14 residues. Germline V gene data show CDR1 as ENHRY and CDR2 as SYGVKD.

This clonotype was counted only a few times. The chain joins TRBV2 to TRBJ2-7; a possible D gene is TRBD1 (6 bases). Germline V gene lookup returns CDR1 SNHLY and CDR2 FYNNEI. CDR3 length: 13 residues. Deletions cut 2 bases from V and 7 bases from J, with 12 bases between. The CDR3 coding sequence is TGTGCCAGCAGTGAAAGCACAGGGCATGAGCAGTACTTC. It is translated as CASSESTGHEQYF.

This clonotype was found a few times. This chain uses TRBV6-1 with TRBJ1-2; D call uncertain. Germline V gives CDR1 MNHNS, CDR2 SASEGT. V was pared by 5 bases and J by 0 bases, with 10 bases between. The CDR3 is made up of 14 amino acids. The CDR3 region is CASSRQRPNYGYTF. CDR3 DNA: TGTGCCAGCAGTAGGCAGAGGCCTAACTATGGCTACACCTTC.

CDR3 in DNA: TGTGCCAGCAGCTTAGCGGACAGGGGACGGGATGAGCAGTTCTTC. Translating gives CASSLADRGRDEQFF. The chain joins TRBV11-2 to TRBJ2-1; 9 bases fit TRBD1. After removal of 1 base from V and 8 bases from J, the junction contained 6 bases not matched to a gene. The CDR3 is made up of 15 amino acids. Looked up from germline, CDR1 is SGHAT and CDR2 is FQNNGV.

The table lists this clonotype with a few counts. The J gene is TRBJ2-1, the V gene TRBV12-3 or TRBV12-4; tentatively, D is TRBD2 (5 bases). Trimming cost V 8 bases and J 6 bases, with 20 bases left between them. The CDR3 is 15 residues long. The CDR3 DNA is TGTGCCAGCGTTAGACACGGCGGGTCTCTCAATGAGCAGTTCTTC. This gives the protein CASVRHGGSLNEQFF.

The chain employs TRBV7-9 and TRBJ2-3; D is possibly TRBD2 (6 bases). Trimming pared 7 bases from V and 0 bases from J, leaving 14 bases between. The V gene's germline CDR1 is SEHNR and CDR2 FQNEAQ (reference sequence). The CDR3 spans 15 residues. In DNA, the CDR3 is TGTGCCAGCAACCTTGAGGGGACTAGCACAGATACGCAGTATTTT. Translated, it gives CASNLEGTSTDTQYF.

The sample holds a few counts of this clonotype. The CDR3: CSARPLAGGRDEQFF. CDR3 nucleotides: TGCAGTGCTAGGCCCCTAGCGGGGGGGCGAGATGAGCAGTTCTTC. This rearrangement joins TRBV20-1 to TRBJ2-1, with 12 bases identical to TRBD2. Looked up from germline, CDR1 is DFQATT and CDR2 is SNEGSKA (reference sequence). The CDR3 extends over 15 amino acids. After removal of 3 bases from V and 8 bases from J, the junction contained 8 bases not matched to a gene.